This TCR beta chain was recovered during a study of graft-versus-host responses after intestinal transplantation. Study-wide background: All recipients got anti-thymocyte globulin induction, then tacrolimus and steroids for roughly 3 years.

Study-wide points: The highest levels of circulating GvH clones went along with early declines in HvG clones after transplant. Among recipient marrow samples, GvH clones were found; some appeared first in ileum or blood.

The germline CDR1 and CDR2 sequences are MGHRA and YSYEKL. There are 16 residues in the CDR3. V dropped 3 bases and J dropped 3; count of bases not matched to a gene: 5. Here immunoSEQ multiplex PCR was the method, and the copy in TCRdb shows in-frame clones only, minus some. The sample contains 50,000 to 75,000 clones, roughly 93% of which appear only once. This clone occurred a few times. The antigen remains unidentified. This sequence joins TRBV4-1 and TRBJ2-2; 9 bases align to TRBD1. Here the sequenced sample was unstimulated CD4+ T cells sorted from spleen or lymph node cells, taken before transplant. The source of this sequence is a human donor who was the organ donor for an intestinal transplant. Here the CDR3 DNA reads TGCGCCAGCAGCCATCGACAGGGGGGGGACACCGGGGAGCTGTTTTTT. Its protein product is CASSHRQGGDTGELFF.